Following are 18 T cell receptor beta chains from one sample sequenced in a study of T cell responses to AZD1222 COVID-19 vaccine. Method: immunoSEQ multiplex PCR; TCRdb's copy keeps in-frame clones and lacks some. The data show 200,000 or so clones, with 80% to 95% seen just once and 1% held by the top ten. This material consisted of peripheral blood, taken 28 days after the second AZD1222 dose. Receptors were obtained from an adult who received the AZD1222 COVID-19 vaccine.

The genes are TRBV2 and TRBJ1-6; D call uncertain. Germline loops: CDR1 SNHLY, CDR2 FYNNEI. The CDR3 covers 14 residues. The V end was cut by 7 bases, the J end by 7 bases, with 14 bases between. The CDR3 coding sequence is TGTGCCAGCACCCCGGCAGCCGGCAATTCACCCCTCCACTTT. Its translation is CASTPAAGNSPLHF.

The chain couples TRBV19 to TRBJ1-2; no clear D gene. Germline V CDR1 and CDR2: LNHDA, SQIVND (reference sequence). With 9 bases removed from V and 1 base from J, the gap between germline ends came to 12 bases. CDR3 size: 13 residues. The CDR3 is CARTKASNYGYTF. In DNA, the CDR3 is TGTGCCAGGACGAAGGCCAGTAACTATGGCTACACCTTC.

This clone occurred once. V and J are TRBV19 and TRBJ1-2; no firm D call. Germline assignment: CDR1 LNHDA and CDR2 SQIVND (reference sequence). V gave up 7 bases and J gave up 0 bases, with 15 bases separating them. The CDR3 is made up of 15 amino acids. The CDR3 DNA is TGTGCCAGTACCTCTTTGACCGCGACTAACTATGGCTACACCTTC. Protein product: CASTSLTATNYGYTF.

The rearrangement joins TRBV19 to TRBJ1-1, with a weak D call TRBD1 (6 bases). Germline loops: CDR1 LNHDA, CDR2 SQIVND (reference sequence). The CDR3 has 15 residues. V was clipped by 6 bases and J by 0 bases, with 14 bases between them. CDR3 protein: CASRNAQGLNTEAFF. The CDR3 bases are TGTGCCAGTAGGAACGCTCAGGGGTTGAACACTGAAGCTTTCTTT.

This chain uses TRBV6-4 with TRBJ2-3; no reliable D call. This CDR3 spans 14 amino acids. Trimming took 6 bases from V and 3 from J, leaving 13 bases between them. Per germline, CDR1 MRHNA and CDR2 SNTAGT. The CDR3: CASSPVGSTDTQYF. The DNA for the CDR3 is TGTGCCAGCAGCCCCGTGGGTTCTACAGATACGCAGTATTTT.

The J gene is TRBJ2-7, the V gene TRBV28, with 8 bases that match TRBD2. The CDR3 is 13 residues long. V shed 3 bases and J 4 bases; nucleotides not matched to a gene: 2. Looked up from germline, CDR1 is MDHEN and CDR2 is SYDVKM. CDR3 sequence: CASSFSGIYEQYF. DNA for the CDR3: TGTGCCAGCAGTTTTAGCGGGATATACGAGCAGTACTTC.

The chain joins TRBV3-1 (or the pseudogene TRBV3-2) to TRBJ1-1; D unclear. Germline V gene data show CDR1 as LGHDT and CDR2 as YNNKEL (reference sequence). The CDR3 is 15 residues long. Trimming left V 8 bases short and J 7 bases short, with 23 bases between. The CDR3 reads CASRSRDTCMGEAFF. CDR3 bases: TGTGCCAGCCGATCACGAGACACCTGTATGGGTGAAGCTTTCTTT.

J is TRBJ2-7 and V is TRBV28, with D possibly TRBD1 on 6 matching bases. V was cut by 5 bases and J by 2 bases, with 10 bases left in between. This CDR3 is 13 amino acids long. Germline CDR1 MDHEN, CDR2 SYDVKM. CDR3 in amino acids: CASSSGQTYEQYF. The CDR3 DNA sequence: TGTGCCAGCAGTAGCGGACAGACCTACGAGCAGTACTTC. The whole variable domain, filled in from reference TRBV28 and TRBJ2-7, reads DVKVTQSSRYLVKRTGEKVFLECVQDMDHENMFWYRQDPGLGLRLIYFSYDVKMKEKGDIPEGYSVSREKKERFSLILESASTNQTSMYLCASSSGQTYEQYFGPGTRLTVT.

This sequence joins TRBV7-2 and TRBJ1-4; D not certain. This CDR3 contains 14 residues. Germline V gene lookup returns CDR1 SGHTA and CDR2 FQGNSA. Deletions cut 6 bases from V and 8 bases from J, with 16 bases between. The CDR3 DNA reads TGTGCCAGCAGTCGGCCGGCCGCGGGGGAAAAACTGTTTTTT. This translates into CASSRPAAGEKLFF.

V gene TRBV11-2 combines with J gene TRBJ2-7; 8 nucleotides line up with TRBD1. The CDR3 has 16 residues. Germline V lookup: CDR1 SGHAT, CDR2 FQNNGV. The V gene end was trimmed by 0 bases and the J gene end by 3 bases; junction bases not matched to a gene: 7. This CDR3 is CASSLESVRGLYEQYF. CDR3 nucleotides: TGTGCCAGCAGCTTAGAAAGTGTCAGGGGGCTCTACGAGCAGTACTTC.

The rearrangement uses TRBV28 and TRBJ1-4; D gene ambiguous. The CDR3 sequence is 17 residues long. V was clipped by 3 bases and J by 0 bases, with 14 bases between them. CDR1 is MDHEN and CDR2 is SYDVKM in the germline V gene. This chain's CDR3 is CASSLIARIATNEKLFF. The DNA of the CDR3 is TGTGCCAGCAGTTTGATTGCCAGGATAGCAACTAATGAAAAACTGTTTTTT.

The gene calls are TRBV19 and TRBJ1-5, with D possibly TRBD1 on 5 matching bases. Germline-derived CDR1 and CDR2 are LNHDA and SQIVND (reference sequence). The CDR3 consists of 17 residues. V shed 2 bases and J shed 2 bases, with 16 bases lying between them. The CDR3 coding sequence is TGTGCCAGTAGTATACAGGGTCCCGTTCGGGGCAATCAGCCCCAGCATTTT. Translated: CASSIQGPVRGNQPQHF.

The chain has TRBV5-1 and TRBJ1-2; weak D call: TRBD1 (5 bases). CDR3 length equals 14 residues. CDR1 and CDR2 from the germline V gene are SGHRS and YFSETQ. V was shortened by 4 bases and J by 4 bases, with 14 bases between the two germline ends. The CDR3 here is CASSEAPGPYGYTF. The CDR3 DNA is TGCGCCAGCAGCGAGGCCCCGGGGCCCTATGGCTACACCTTC.

This chain connects TRBV5-1 to TRBJ1-1, with TRBD1 as a possible D gene (5 bases). Germline CDR1 and CDR2: SGHRS and YFSETQ. Trimming took 0 bases from V and 5 from J, leaving 8 bases between them. This CDR3 has 13 residues. The CDR3 DNA follows: TGCGCCAGCAGCTTGGCAGGGTTGACTGAAGCTTTCTTT. Protein: CASSLAGLTEAFF. Drawing the rest from reference TRBV5-1 and TRBJ1-1, the complete variable domain is KAGVTQTPRYLIKTRGQQVTLSCSPISGHRSVSWYQQTPGQGLQFLFEYFSETQRNKGNFPGRFSGRQFSNSRSEMNVSTLELGDSALYLCASSLAGLTEAFFGQGTRLTVV.

The V and J genes are TRBV9 and TRBJ2-1, with 11 bases that match TRBD2. The CDR3 spans 19 residues. V trimming: 2 bases; J trimming: 0 bases; junction bases outside the gene matches: 10. Germline loops: CDR1 SGDLS, CDR2 YYNGEE. The CDR3 sequence is CASSVRFGLAGPSYNEQFF. CDR3 DNA: TGTGCCAGCAGCGTCAGGTTCGGACTAGCGGGTCCCTCCTACAATGAGCAGTTCTTC.

The genes are TRBV2 and TRBJ1-6; weak D call: TRBD1 (5 bases). The CDR3 totals 11 residues. Trimming pared 11 bases from V and 7 bases from J, leaving 9 bases between. The V gene's germline CDR1 is SNHLY and CDR2 FYNNEI. The CDR3 DNA is TGTGCCTGTGGGGGGAATTCACCCCTCCACTTT. This translates into CACGGNSPLHF.

This chain's CDR3 is CASRGQRGGYEQYF. Written as DNA, the CDR3 is TGTGCCAGCAGGGGGCAGCGGGGTGGTTACGAGCAGTACTTC. The J gene is TRBJ2-7, the V gene TRBV6-5; 7 positions match TRBD2. Germline V gene sequence: CDR1 MNHEY, CDR2 SVGAGI. This CDR3 has 14 residues. The junction had 9 bases not matched to a gene; V was cut back by 6 bases and J by 4 bases.

The V gene is TRBV19, the J gene TRBJ2-1; TRBD1 matches 7 bases. V lost 9 bases and J lost 4; bases outside the gene matches: 12. The CDR3 consists of 15 residues. CDR1 is LNHDA, CDR2 SQIVND, per germline (reference sequence). CDR3 in DNA: TGTGCCAGCAAGCGGTCTGGGACAGATTACAATGAGCAGTTCTTC. This codes for CASKRSGTDYNEQFF.